This TCR beta chain is from a study of T cell repertoires in cytomegalovirus infection. Study-wide context: Both CMV infection and a matching HLA type were indicated by public TCR beta signatures.

V was shortened by 3 bases and J by 12 bases, with 17 bases between the two germline ends. CDR3 size: 13 residues. The V gene's germline CDR1 is SGHTA and CDR2 FQGNSA. In this sample, this clonotype turned up many times. Its antigen remains unknown. Each CDR3 protein gets one entry after TCRdb re-called the reads with MiXCR. The table shows about 68,000 distinct CDR3 sequences, with 20% to 25% occurring only once. The specimen sequenced was PBMCs, sequenced either directly or after in vitro stimulation (not recorded which). The chain links TRBV7-2 to TRBJ1-2; the D gene is possibly TRBD1 (6 bases). The source of this sequence is a human donor in good health (CMV status not recorded). Some clones in this sample may be carry-over from other donors' samples. The CDR3 DNA sequence: TGTGCCAGCAGCTTCATCACAGGGTCGAATGACACCTTC. Protein product: CASSFITGSNDTF. The entire variable domain, with the rest obtained from reference TRBV7-2 and TRBJ1-2, is as follows: GAGVSQSPSNKVTEKGKDVELRCDPISGHTALYWYRQSLGQGLEFLIYFQGNSAPDKSGLPSDRFSAERTGGSVSTLTIQRTQQEDSAVYLCASSFITGSNDTFGSGTRLTVV.